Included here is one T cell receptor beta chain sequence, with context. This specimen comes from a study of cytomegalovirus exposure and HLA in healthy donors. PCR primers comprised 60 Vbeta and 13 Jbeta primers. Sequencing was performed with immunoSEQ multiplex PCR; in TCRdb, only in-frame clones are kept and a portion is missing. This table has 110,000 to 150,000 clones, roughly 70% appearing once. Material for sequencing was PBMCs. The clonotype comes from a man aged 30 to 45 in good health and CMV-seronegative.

The CDR3 loop is CASSRQVSTDTQYF. The CDR3 DNA reads as TGTGCCAGCAGTCGACAGGTTAGCACAGATACGCAGTATTTT. The chain employs TRBV6-5 and TRBJ2-3; maybe TRBD1 (6 bases). The CDR3 loop spans 14 amino acids. Germline lookup yields CDR1 MNHEY and CDR2 SVGAGI. V shed 5 bases and J shed 0 bases, with 9 bases lying between them.